The T cell receptor beta chain described here comes from a study of blood T cells in healthy people across ages. Study summary: There was about one barcoded beta molecule captured by template switching per two T cells.

Comment on this clonotype: The antigen remains unidentified.

Findings of the study overall: A roughly linear fall in TCR beta diversity per million T cells was seen with increasing age. Diversity estimates from one million T cells were considered underestimates. As naive T cell percentage varied, TCR beta diversity correlated strongly with it.

With a J-beta primer mix and a sample-barcoded 5' primer, a second PCR ran 7 to 11 cycles. MiXCR was run by TCRdb on the 5' RACE reads, yielding one entry per CDR3 protein. The data show about 900,000 distinct CDR3 sequences, 45% to 50% seen once. V gave up 0 bases and J gave up 1 base, with 9 bases separating them. Germline assignment: CDR1 LGHDT and CDR2 YNNKEL (reference sequence). This CDR3 spans 15 amino acids. The sample taken for sequencing was blood. The J gene is TRBJ2-5, the V gene TRBV3-1; D not resolved. This clonotype was obtained from a young man in good health. The CDR3 coding sequence is TGTGCCAGCAGCCAAGATTCAGGACGCCAAGAGACCCAGTACTTC. It specifies CASSQDSGRQETQYF.